This T cell receptor (beta chain) was captured in a study of metastatic and nonmetastatic thyroid tumors. Study details: Repertoires from blood and tumor or nodule tissue of malignant and benign thyroid patients were compared.

The CDR3 has 14 residues. CDR1 is LGHDT and CDR2 is YNNKEL in the germline V gene (reference sequence). Patients underwent thyroid surgery, and none had received any treatment before it. As processed by the authors: It was from CDR3 differences across clinicopathological groups that a distant-metastasis classifier for papillary thyroid cancer was built. TCRdb reprocessed the PCR reads using MiXCR. What appears here as the V and J calls and clone size reflects TCRdb's work, not the paper's. The table includes 15,000 to 20,000 clones, under 30% detected once. Overall study results and limits: According to reports, the diversity of TCR beta was significantly higher in malignant thyroid tumors than in benign nodules, and this held in both blood and tumor samples.

A word on this clone: Antigen specificity is unknown. The junction differs from germline at one of its ends, possibly a read error.

The sequence came from a male donor with papillary thyroid cancer or a benign thyroid nodule (not recorded which). Some clones in this sample may be carry-over from other donors' samples. Sequencing was done on a sample of tumor tissue. V and J are TRBV3-1 and TRBJ1-3; 10 bases fit TRBD1. CDR3 loop: CASSQGGTGDTLYF. DNA of the CDR3: TGTGCCAGCAGCCAAGGCGGGACAGGGGACACCCTATATTTT.